The T cell receptor beta chain described here comes from a study of identical twins (dated by TCRdb to about 2016). Turning to the overall study: To test whether fetal clonotypes persist, this study deep-sequenced TCR alpha and beta repertoires from monozygotic twins, from unrelated adults of various ages, and from cord blood. To rule out contamination, replicate twin experiments were performed at different times with different library preparation protocols. Results and caveats for the whole study, not just this receptor: Zero-insertion analyses could be partly confounded by invariant T cells such as MAIT and iNKT, though diverse VJ usage argued against such confounding for most clonotypes. Because the same donors could not be followed over many years, conclusions were based on cross-sectional statistical analysis. Compared with coincidental sharing between unrelated individuals, out-of-frame TCR alpha sequences shared between twins showed an excess of sequences with low generation probability. Out-of-frame TCR alpha sharing in monozygotic twins was systematically underestimated by recombination models, whereas sharing between unrelated individuals was in agreement with the recombination models. Abundant cord blood beta clonotypes had fewer insertions, young adult naive repertoires showed a similar but weaker trend, and memory repertoires showed no such trend. In beta out-of-frame sequences, excess twin sharing was weaker, because having fewer shared sequences lowered the signal-to-noise ratio.

CDR1 and CDR2, per the germline V gene, are SQVTM and ANQGSEA. V sheds 6 bases and J sheds 2 bases, leaving 20 bases between their ends. The CDR3 contains 16 residues, cysteine and phenylalanine counted. This entry keeps only the CDR3 DNA: 48 bases, framed from base 1. Details on this clonotype: This clone's antigen is unknown. No base-level quality is on record; no much larger clone is a single base apart.

Libraries came from 5' RACE. The instrument given in TCRdb is Illumina HiSeq 2000. A universal primer binding site was added through template switching, and the final cDNA carried a unique molecular identifier so that TCR cDNA molecules could be counted accurately. Specific primers in the conserved constant-segment region were used to synthesize first-strand cDNA for the TCR alpha and beta chains. To control for contamination, each cDNA library was double barcoded with a SMART-Mk sample barcode plus Illumina barcodes. TruSeq adapter sequences along with Illumina sample barcodes were introduced in two successive PCR steps. TCR alpha and beta cDNA libraries were sequenced on the Illumina HiSeq platform with custom primers. The original methods were these. Raw reads were processed with MiGEC to extract unique molecular identifiers, and MiXCR was used to determine CDR3 positions. Recombination models were inferred per individual with the repgenHMM and IGoR tools using an EM algorithm. Shared clonotypes were analyzed with the tcR package in R, and sharing was normalized by the product of cloneset sizes. Out-of-frame nonproductive sequences were analyzed to study raw recombination free of thymic and clonal selection effects. TCRdb took the public reads, trimmed them with fastp at Q25, ran MiXCR for clone calling and kept in-frame beta chains. Here each entry gathers all rows of one CDR3 protein and keeps the most common genes and DNA. Clone size and V and J calls follow TCRdb, not the original study. In all, the sample holds 1.5 million to 2 million distinct CDR3 sequences, and around 33% of those were seen once. In total, the top ten clones hold approximately 0.25% of the sample.

Only healthy Caucasian donors were included. This chain joins TRBV29-1 to TRBJ2-1; the D segment could be TRBD2, given 6 matching bases. The origin of this receptor is a newborn girl in good health. The sequencing sample was made of cord blood. The bases read TGCAGCGTCCGGATTGGTTGGAGGGCCCCCTACAATGAGCAGTTCTTC. It translates to CSVRIGWRAPYNEQFF.